This TCR beta chain was obtained from a study of tumor-infiltrating lymphocytes in localized non-small cell lung cancer. In the study overall: From each patient, both tumor and uninvolved lung, non-adjacent to tumor, were sampled. Points from the study as a whole: Available tissue quantity limited TCR sequencing to a patient subset. Technical variation could not be separated from intratumor heterogeneity here.

Per germline, CDR1 SGHAT and CDR2 FQNNGV. V was cut by 3 bases and J by 8 bases, with 10 bases left in between. The CDR3 sequence is 13 residues long. Measured with immunoSEQ multiplex PCR; TCRdb has only the in-frame clones, and not every one. The sample includes 10,000 to 13,000 clones, roughly 60% of them seen just once. A remark on this clone: The antigen is not known.

The source is a human donor with non-small cell lung cancer. The sequenced sample was lung tumor tissue. The gene calls are TRBV11-2 and TRBJ2-2; the D gene is possibly TRBD1 (5 bases). CDR3: CASSFLGAGELFF. CDR3 bases: TGTGCCAGCAGCTTTCTTGGGGCTGGGGAGCTGTTTTTT.